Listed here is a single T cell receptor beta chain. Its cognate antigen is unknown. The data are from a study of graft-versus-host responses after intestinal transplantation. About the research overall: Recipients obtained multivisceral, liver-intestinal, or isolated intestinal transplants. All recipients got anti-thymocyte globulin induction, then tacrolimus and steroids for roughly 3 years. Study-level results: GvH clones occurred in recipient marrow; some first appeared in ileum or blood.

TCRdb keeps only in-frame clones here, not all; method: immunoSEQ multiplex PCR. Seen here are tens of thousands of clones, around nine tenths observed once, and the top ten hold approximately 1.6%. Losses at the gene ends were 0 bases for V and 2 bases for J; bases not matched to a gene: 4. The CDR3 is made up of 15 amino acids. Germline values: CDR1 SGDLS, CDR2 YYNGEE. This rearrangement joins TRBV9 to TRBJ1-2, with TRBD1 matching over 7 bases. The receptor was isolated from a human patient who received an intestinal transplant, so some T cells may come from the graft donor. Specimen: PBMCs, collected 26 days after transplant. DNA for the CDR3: TGTGCCAGCAGCGTAGAGGTCAGGGGGAACTATGGCTACACCTTC. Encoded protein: CASSVEVRGNYGYTF. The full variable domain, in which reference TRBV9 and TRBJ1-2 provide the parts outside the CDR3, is DSGVTQTPKHLITATGQRVTLRCSPRSGDLSVYWYQQSLDQGLQFLIQYYNGEERAKGNILERFSAQQFPDLHSELNLSSLELGDSALYFCASSVEVRGNYGYTFGSGTRLTVV.